Listed here are 15 T cell receptor beta chains from one sample, sequenced in a study of OX40 agonist ivuxolimab in advanced cancers. Sequencing used immunoSEQ multiplex PCR; TCRdb keeps in-frame clones, though not all of them. In the table there are roughly 67,000 clones, 86% of which are singletons. The source material was CD4+ or CD8+ T cells sorted from blood, sampled in a trial of the OX40 agonist ivuxolimab. These receptors were taken from an adult with an advanced solid tumor such as melanoma, head and neck, liver or kidney cancer.

This clone has more than one count but fewer than ten. The rearrangement joins TRBV7-3 to TRBJ2-3; TRBD1 matches at 7 bases. This CDR3 is 15 amino acids long. The germline V gene has CDR1 SGHTA and CDR2 FQGTGA. Unmatched junction bases numbered 4, after V lost 2 bases and J lost 2 bases. DNA for the CDR3: TGTGCCAGCAGCTTAGGGGGACAGAACACAGATACGCAGTATTTT. This encodes CASSLGGQNTDTQYF.

The CDR3 nucleotides are TGTGCCAGCAGCGTACGCGGGGGTGGGGATACGCAGTATTTT. It codes for CASSVRGGGDTQYF. The chain uses TRBV9 and TRBJ2-3; 7 bases fit TRBD2. The V and J ends lost 1 base and 6 bases, in that order; junction bases with no gene match: 5. The CDR3 has 14 amino acids. Germline V gene lookup returns CDR1 SGDLS and CDR2 YYNGEE.

Concerning this clone itself: No conserved phenylalanine or tryptophan is present at the end of the CDR3, so a read error is the likely explanation. V is TRBV30 and J is TRBJ1-5; D is uncertain. Trimming removed 5 bases at V and 0 bases at J, with 14 bases between. This CDR3 region has 15 residues. Per the germline V gene, CDR1 is GTSNPN and CDR2 is SVGIG (reference sequence). The CDR3 nucleotides read TGTGCCTGGTTTCGACTGATCTATAGCAATCAGCCCCAGCATCTT. Its translation is CAWFRLIYSNQPQHL.

The chain has TRBV19 and TRBJ1-5, with TRBD1 as a possible D gene (6 bases). Trimming removed 4 bases from V and 4 bases from J, with 17 bases in between. The CDR3 has 16 residues. CDR1 and CDR2 (germline): LNHDA, SQIVND (reference sequence). This CDR3 is CASSTSRDTLNQPQHF. The CDR3, as DNA: TGTGCCAGTAGTACGTCCCGGGACACGTTGAATCAGCCCCAGCATTTT.

The chain joins TRBV14 to TRBJ2-7, with TRBD1 identical over 7 bases. Germline CDR1 reads SGHDN; CDR2 reads FVKESK. The V segment lost 5 bases and the J segment 5 bases; nucleotides outside the gene matches: 3. The CDR3 loop spans 12 amino acids. CDR3 sequence (DNA): TGTGCCAGCAGCAACAGGGGAAACGAGCAGTACTTC. It codes for CASSNRGNEQYF.

The chain has TRBV6-6 and TRBJ1-4; perhaps TRBD1 as D (5 bases). Germline loops: CDR1 MNHNY, CDR2 SVGAGI (reference sequence). V was trimmed by 8 bases and J by 6 bases, leaving 16 bases between them. This CDR3 is 14 amino acids long. CDR3 nucleotide sequence: TGTGCCAGCCGACTCTGGAGGGGCCATGAAAAACTGTTTTTT. Protein sequence: CASRLWRGHEKLFF.

The CDR3 nucleotides are TGTGCCAGTAGTAACACCCCGATGGGCTACACCTTC. It encodes CASSNTPMGYTF. V usage is TRBV19 and J usage is TRBJ1-2; D uncertain. Per germline, CDR1 LNHDA and CDR2 SQIVND (reference sequence). The CDR3 runs to 12 residues. Trimming took off 4 bases at V and 8 bases at J, with 11 bases between the two ends.

This chain uses TRBV5-1 with TRBJ2-7; D is ambiguous. There are 15 residues in the CDR3. V lost 0 bases, J lost 4 bases, and 14 bases lay in between. Germline lookup yields CDR1 SGHRS and CDR2 YFSETQ. The CDR3 sequence is CASSLVPAEPYEQYF. In DNA form, the CDR3 reads TGCGCCAGCAGCTTGGTTCCGGCCGAACCATACGAGCAGTACTTC.

This clone appeared once. Additional DNA sequences in this sample encode the identical CDR3. The chain employs TRBV28 and TRBJ1-2; 10 bases agree with TRBD1. The CDR3 is 16 amino acids. Germline CDR1 MDHEN, CDR2 SYDVKM. Trimming removed 2 bases from V and 2 bases from J; junction bases left unmatched: 5. This CDR3 reads CASSLGGQGTNYGYTF. The CDR3 DNA follows: TGTGCCAGCAGTTTAGGGGGACAGGGGACCAACTATGGCTACACCTTC.

The V gene is TRBV5-4, the J gene TRBJ1-2; D not certain. This CDR3 spans 14 amino acids. With 6 bases removed from V and 8 bases from J, the gap between germline ends came to 20 bases. Germline loops: CDR1 SGHNT, CDR2 YYREEE (reference sequence). The CDR3 DNA reads as TGTGCCAGCAAACCCTTAGAGAGCATTCCGGGCTACACCTTC. Its translation is CASKPLESIPGYTF.

The rearrangement joins TRBV5-4 to TRBJ2-5; D remains unclear. The CDR3 is made up of 14 amino acids. Trimming left V 0 bases short and J 3 bases short, with 9 bases between. CDR1 is SGHNT and CDR2 is YYREEE in the germline V gene (reference sequence). The CDR3 reads CASSLAGIEETQYF. In nucleotides, the CDR3 is TGTGCCAGCAGCTTGGCCGGCATAGAAGAGACCCAGTACTTC.

The chain has TRBV7-8 and TRBJ2-1; D is possibly TRBD1 (5 bases). CDR1 and CDR2 from the germline V gene are SGHVS and FQNEAQ. Trimming removed 4 bases at V and 4 bases at J, with 20 bases between. CDR3 length equals 17 residues. CDR3 DNA: TGTGCCAGCAGCTCTCTTCTAGACAGTCGTTATTACAATGAGCAGTTCTTC. It is translated as CASSSLLDSRYYNEQFF.

The chain is built from TRBV18 and TRBJ1-5, with 7 bases that match TRBD1. V trimming: 3 bases; J trimming: 3 bases; junction bases outside the gene matches: 2. Germline loops: CDR1 KGHSH, CDR2 LQKENI. The CDR3 loop spans 14 amino acids. CDR3 coding DNA: TGTGCCAGCTCACCCACAGGGGCCAATCAGCCCCAGCATTTT. Translation: CASSPTGANQPQHF.

The gene calls are TRBV18 and TRBJ1-1; D is unclear. Trimming shortened V by 2 bases and J by 2 bases, and 6 bases separated the two germline ends. This CDR3 contains 13 residues. Germline V CDR1 and CDR2: KGHSH, LQKENI. This CDR3 is CASSPSGNTEAFF. CDR3 nucleotides: TGTGCCAGCTCACCATCCGGTAACACTGAAGCTTTCTTT. The full variable domain, rest sourced from reference TRBV18 and TRBJ1-1, is NAGVMQNPRHLVRRRGQEARLRCSPMKGHSHVYWYRQLPEEGLKFMVYLQKENIIDESGMPKERFSAEFPKEGPSILRIQQVVRGDSAAYFCASSPSGNTEAFFGQGTRLTVV.

The chain combines TRBV6-5 with TRBJ2-6, with D unresolved. Germline CDR1 and CDR2: MNHEY and SVGAGI. V lost 5 bases to trimming and J lost 0 bases, with 5 bases between them. This CDR3 comprises 14 residues. This chain's CDR3 is CASSKDSGANVLTF. The DNA for the CDR3 is TGTGCCAGCAGTAAGGACTCTGGGGCCAACGTCCTGACTTTC.